Listed here are 31 T cell receptor beta chains from one sample, sequenced in a study of T cell responses to AZD1222 COVID-19 vaccine. TCRdb's table, derived via immunoSEQ multiplex PCR, lists solely in-frame clones and lacks some. The data contain 90,000 to 150,000 clones, about 88% of them singletons. The sample in question was peripheral blood, obtained 28 days after the second AZD1222 dose. The receptors were gathered from an adult who received the AZD1222 COVID-19 vaccine.

The genes are TRBV6-5 and TRBJ2-7, with D maybe TRBD2 (5 bases). This CDR3 has 14 amino acids. Per germline, CDR1 MNHEY and CDR2 SVGAGI. Trimming stripped 7 bases from V and 0 bases from J, with 13 bases between. CDR3 loop: CASTERLYSYEQYF. In nucleotides, the CDR3 is TGTGCCAGCACCGAGCGGCTGTACTCCTACGAGCAGTACTTC.

The chain carries TRBV30 and TRBJ1-5, with no clear D. Trimming took 2 bases from V and 5 from J, leaving 10 bases between them. This CDR3 contains 13 residues. The germline gives CDR1 GTSNPN, CDR2 SVGIG (reference sequence). The CDR3 sequence is CAWSRTGYQPQHF. The CDR3 coding sequence is TGTGCCTGGAGTCGAACGGGATATCAGCCCCAGCATTTT.

V is TRBV28 and J is TRBJ2-7; tentative D call: TRBD2 (6 bases). Germline V CDR1 and CDR2: MDHEN, SYDVKM. The CDR3 is made up of 11 amino acids. Trimming took 7 bases from V and 6 from J, leaving 10 bases between them. The CDR3 loop is CASTLRGEQYF. In nucleotides, the CDR3 is TGTGCCAGCACCCTGCGGGGCGAGCAGTACTTC.

The table lists this clone with a few counts. This rearrangement joins TRBV27 to TRBJ1-1; the D is unclear. The CDR3 consists of 11 residues. The V and J ends lost 6 bases and 1 base respectively, with 3 bases between them. Germline-derived CDR1 and CDR2 are MNHEY and SMNVEV (reference sequence). CDR3 in DNA: TGTGCCAGCAGCCCGAACACTGAAGCTTTCTTT. Protein product: CASSPNTEAFF.

About this clone itself: One end of the junction fails to match germline, which may point to a read error. The J gene is TRBJ2-6, the V gene TRBV28; maybe TRBD1 (5 bases). Germline CDR1 and CDR2: MDHEN and SYDVKM. This CDR3 contains 12 residues. The CDR3 reads CASSSGANVLTF. As DNA, the CDR3 is TGTGCCAGCAGTTCTGGGGCCAACGTTCTGACTTTC.

As regards this clone: An end of the junction differs from the germline gene, which may be a read error. This rearrangement joins TRBV6-1 to TRBJ2-5; 11 bases map to TRBD1. Germline CDR1 reads MNHNS; CDR2 reads SASEGT. The CDR3 spans 15 residues. The CDR3: CASREGTGGKETQYF. DNA for the CDR3: TGTGCCAGCAGGGAAGGGACAGGGGGTAAAGAGACCCAGTACTTC.

The chain has TRBV4-3 and TRBJ2-1; 8 bases map to TRBD2. Germline assignment: CDR1 LGHNA and CDR2 YSLEER. The ends lost 0 bases at V and 0 bases at J; junction bases unmatched: 7. The CDR3 extends over 18 amino acids. The CDR3 bases are TGCGCCAGCAGCCAAGATTTTCAGCGGGGGAGCTCCTACAATGAGCAGTTCTTC. It yields the protein CASSQDFQRGSSYNEQFF.

V is TRBV5-6 and J is TRBJ1-4; D perhaps matches TRBD1 (5 bases). V was trimmed by 4 bases and J by 4 bases, leaving 14 bases between them. The CDR3 runs 15 residues. Germline V gives CDR1 SGHDT, CDR2 YYEEEE. CDR3 in amino acids: CASSPKTVDNEKLFF. CDR3 nucleotide sequence: TGTGCCAGCAGCCCCAAGACAGTTGATAATGAAAAACTGTTTTTT.

The V gene is TRBV6-4, the J gene TRBJ2-2; D gene uncertain. V shed 2 bases and J shed 6 bases, with 7 bases lying between them. Germline V gene sequence: CDR1 MRHNA, CDR2 SNTAGT. There are 13 residues in the CDR3. CDR3 amino acids: CASSDRDAGELFF. CDR3 bases: TGTGCCAGCAGTGACAGGGATGCCGGGGAGCTGTTTTTT.

The gene calls are TRBV14 and TRBJ2-7, with TRBD2 matching 9 bases. V was pared by 0 bases and J by 7 bases, with 10 bases of the junction left unmatched. The CDR3 covers 16 residues. Germline CDR1 and CDR2: SGHDN and FVKESK. The CDR3 reads CASSQEGSGGPREQYF. As DNA, the CDR3 is TGTGCCAGCAGCCAAGAGGGAAGCGGGGGGCCGCGGGAGCAGTACTTC.

J is TRBJ2-3 and V is TRBV20-1; 11 nucleotides align to TRBD2. The junction had 3 bases not matched to a gene; V was cut back by 3 bases and J by 4 bases. The CDR3 consists of 14 residues. Germline CDR1 DFQATT, CDR2 SNEGSKA (reference sequence). The CDR3 region is CSASSGGAPDTQYF. Written as DNA, the CDR3 is TGCAGTGCTAGTAGCGGGGGGGCCCCAGATACGCAGTATTTT.

The chain's CDR3 is CASRATTNSPLHF. The CDR3 nucleotides are TGTGCCAGCCGGGCTACAACCAATTCACCCCTCCACTTT. The V call is TRBV12-3 or TRBV12-4, the J call TRBJ1-6; D is ambiguous. The V end was cut by 8 bases, the J end by 7 bases, with 12 bases between. The CDR3 spans 13 residues.

The chain recombines TRBV18 with TRBJ1-1, with a tentative D call TRBD1 (6 bases). The CDR3 has 15 amino acids. V lost 6 bases to trimming and J lost 0 bases, with 14 bases between them. The germline V gene has CDR1 KGHSH and CDR2 LQKENI. The CDR3 DNA is TGTGCCAGCTCCGAGGACAGTATGATGAACACTGAAGCTTTCTTT. Translation: CASSEDSMMNTEAFF.

With regard to this clone: The same CDR3 arises from other DNA sequences in this sample as well. The V gene is TRBV11-2, the J gene TRBJ2-7; D may be TRBD1 (6 bases). CDR3 length: 13 residues. V lost 4 bases and J 3 bases, leaving 10 bases between the germline ends. Looked up from germline, CDR1 is SGHAT and CDR2 is FQNNGV. CDR3 in DNA: TGTGCCAGCAGCTCCGGACAGAGCTACGAGCAGTACTTC. This codes for CASSSGQSYEQYF.

The chain couples TRBV13 to TRBJ1-6; D gene unclear. Deletions cut 5 bases from V and 7 bases from J, with 12 bases between. Germline lookup yields CDR1 PRHDT and CDR2 FYEKMQ (reference sequence). The length of the CDR3 is 14 residues. The CDR3 is CASSVRAGNSPLHF. CDR3 DNA: TGTGCCAGCAGCGTCCGGGCTGGCAATTCACCCCTCCACTTT.

V and J are TRBV19 and TRBJ1-1, with D unclear. Trimming took 1 base from V and 5 from J, leaving 2 bases between them. The CDR3 is 11 amino acids. Germline V gene sequence: CDR1 LNHDA, CDR2 SQIVND (reference sequence). CDR3 protein: CASSIGTEAFF. DNA of the CDR3: TGTGCCAGTAGTATAGGAACTGAAGCTTTCTTT.

The V gene is TRBV30, the J gene TRBJ1-2; 7 nucleotides agree with TRBD1. The CDR3 runs 13 residues. With V trimmed by 8 bases and J by 2 bases, 8 bases remained unmatched. CDR1 and CDR2 (germline): GTSNPN, SVGIG (reference sequence). CDR3 residues: CAGIRGANYGYTF. DNA for the CDR3: TGTGCCGGGATCAGGGGGGCGAACTATGGCTACACCTTC.

This clone occurred once. V is TRBV7-8 and J is TRBJ2-2; 8 positions match TRBD1. The CDR3 runs 15 residues. The V gene's germline CDR1 is SGHVS and CDR2 FQNEAQ. The J segment lost 8 bases and the V segment lost 3 bases, leaving 8 bases of the junction unmatched. The CDR3 nucleotides read TGTGCCAGCAGCTTCGACAGGGGCGCAACGGGGGAGCTGTTTTTT. Its translation: CASSFDRGATGELFF.

J is TRBJ2-2 and V is TRBV2; unclear D gene. This CDR3 comprises 13 residues. The V gene's germline CDR1 is SNHLY and CDR2 FYNNEI. The CDR3 sequence is CADGGSNTGELFF. CDR3 sequence (DNA): TGTGCAGATGGCGGCTCGAACACCGGGGAGCTGTTTTTT.

CDR3 nucleotides: TGTGCTAGCCGGGACAGGGGCGAAAAACTGTTTTTT. This encodes CASRDRGEKLFF. The chain links TRBV12-5 to TRBJ1-4; 10 bases match TRBD1. This CDR3 contains 12 residues. The junction had 3 bases not matched to a gene; V was cut back by 9 bases and J by 8 bases. Germline lookup yields CDR1 LGHNT and CDR2 FRNRAP.

This clone was seen a single time. CDR3 coding DNA: TGTGCCAGTAGCCCACAGGGGAGGAAAGAGACCCAGTACTTC. This gives the protein CASSPQGRKETQYF. V gene TRBV19 combines with J gene TRBJ2-5; possibly TRBD1 for D (7 bases). Trimming shortened V by 6 bases and J by 3 bases, and 14 bases separated the two germline ends. This CDR3 comprises 14 residues. Germline CDR1 reads LNHDA; CDR2 reads SQIVND (reference sequence).

The chain combines TRBV19 with TRBJ1-2, with a weak D call TRBD1 (5 bases). The CDR3 is 16 residues long. Germline assignment: CDR1 LNHDA and CDR2 SQIVND (reference sequence). Trimming took 6 bases from V and 3 from J, leaving 20 bases between them. CDR3 sequence: CASRPLAGRGDYGYTF. CDR3 DNA: TGTGCCAGTAGACCCTTAGCTGGGAGGGGCGACTATGGCTACACCTTC.

This chain links TRBV6-5 with TRBJ1-1; D is uncertain. V was shortened by 6 bases and J by 8 bases, with 16 bases between the two germline ends. The CDR3 spans 13 residues. Germline loops: CDR1 MNHEY, CDR2 SVGAGI. As DNA, the CDR3 is TGTGCCAGCAGCGGAACAGCTACCTCAGAAGCTTTCTTT. This encodes CASSGTATSEAFF.

The rearrangement uses TRBV6-4 and TRBJ2-2; 7 nucleotides agree with TRBD1. CDR3 length: 13 amino acids. V gave up 5 bases and J gave up 7 bases; unmatched junction bases: 4. From germline, CDR1 is MRHNA and CDR2 SNTAGT. CDR3 coding DNA: TGTGCCAGCAGTTATCGACAGGGCGGGGAGCTGTTTTTT. This translates into CASSYRQGGELFF.

V and J are TRBV7-8 and TRBJ2-7; 9 nucleotides match TRBD2. The CDR3 has 14 residues. The junction had 9 bases not matched to a gene; V was cut back by 8 bases and J by 4 bases. The germline CDR1 and CDR2 sequences are SGHVS and FQNEAQ. DNA for the CDR3: TGTGCCAGCTCCAAACTAGCGGGTGTGTACGAGCAGTACTTC. It is translated as CASSKLAGVYEQYF.

This chain links TRBV7-9 with TRBJ1-4, with TRBD1 matching 10 bases. There are 14 residues in the CDR3. The germline V gene encodes CDR1 SEHNR and CDR2 FQNEAQ (reference sequence). Trimming at V came to 4 bases and at J to 8 bases, leaving 4 bases not matched to a gene. DNA for the CDR3: TGTGCCAGCAGCTCGACAGGGGGCTTAGAAAAACTGTTTTTT. This translates into CASSSTGGLEKLFF.

About this clone itself: This sample also contains other DNA sequences that code for the same CDR3. This chain connects TRBV6-5 to TRBJ2-2, with D possibly TRBD1 on 5 matching bases. Germline V gives CDR1 MNHEY, CDR2 SVGAGI. The CDR3 runs 14 residues. Trimming took off 4 bases at V and 3 bases at J, with 9 bases between the two ends. The CDR3: CASSLTGYTGELFF. The CDR3 DNA reads as TGTGCCAGCAGTTTAACAGGTTACACCGGGGAGCTGTTTTTT.

The V gene is TRBV6-5, the J gene TRBJ2-3, with 9 bases matching TRBD1. J was trimmed by 4 bases and V by 6 bases; bases with no gene match: 8. The CDR3 is 15 amino acids. Germline CDR1 MNHEY, CDR2 SVGAGI. The CDR3 DNA follows: TGTGCCAGCAGCCCCGGGACAGGGACCCCAGATACGCAGTATTTT. The encoded protein is CASSPGTGTPDTQYF.

This clone appeared a single time. The rearrangement links TRBV18 to TRBJ1-4; D unclear. This CDR3 is built from 18 residues. Trimming cost V 2 bases and J 0 bases, with 16 bases left between them. Germline V gene data show CDR1 as KGHSH and CDR2 as LQKENI. CDR3 nucleotides: TGTGCCAGCTCACCAAGGCCATCCCAAGGGACAACTAATGAAAAACTGTTTTTT. It encodes CASSPRPSQGTTNEKLFF.

The chain carries TRBV7-9 and TRBJ1-1; possible D gene TRBD1, 5 bases. There are 12 residues in the CDR3. The V gene's germline CDR1 is SEHNR and CDR2 FQNEAQ (reference sequence). Trimming left V 6 bases short and J 11 bases short, with 16 bases between. The DNA of the CDR3 is TGTGCCAGCAGTCAACAGGCCCTCGGGGCTTTCTTT. Its protein is CASSQQALGAFF.

The rearrangement uses TRBV18 and TRBJ1-2, with D perhaps TRBD1 (6 bases). The CDR3 runs 13 residues. V lost 4 bases, J lost 2 bases, and 8 bases lay in between. Germline CDR1 and CDR2: KGHSH and LQKENI. The CDR3 sequence: CASSRDTNYGYTF. CDR3 nucleotide sequence: TGTGCCAGCTCACGGGACACGAACTATGGCTACACCTTC. The whole variable domain, remainder taken from reference TRBV18 and TRBJ1-2, is NAGVMQNPRHLVRRRGQEARLRCSPMKGHSHVYWYRQLPEEGLKFMVYLQKENIIDESGMPKERFSAEFPKEGPSILRIQQVVRGDSAAYFCASSRDTNYGYTFGSGTRLTVV.